A single sample is the source of the 27 T cell receptor beta chains below, sequenced in a study of T cell responses to AZD1222 COVID-19 vaccine (dated by TCRdb to the early 2020s). The time point label of this sample denotes: baseline before first vaccination. Reading the label with the study, this specimen's treatment or condition is: meningococcal conjugate vaccine given as trial control. The library came from the immunoSEQ multiplex PCR assay. The table was pulled from immuneACCESS by TCRdb, which kept in-frame rearrangements only. Such tables lose some clones; where checked, under half of the loss comes from unresolved V genes, and the rest has no known cause. The sample table lists roughly 160,000 clones, about 91% of them with a count of one. Of the sample, 4.4% is held by the ten largest clones. This material consisted of peripheral blood, taken on day 0 of MenACWY control vaccination. These receptors were taken from an adult in good health.

The chain has TRBV29-1 and TRBJ1-1; tentatively, D is TRBD1 (6 bases). The CDR3 totals 13 residues. Trimming left V 7 bases short and J 1 base short, with 13 bases between. Germline loops: CDR1 SQVTM, CDR2 ANQGSEA. In DNA, the CDR3 is TGCAGCGCCTCAGGGGTGGAGAACACTGAAGCTTTCTTT. Translation: CSASGVENTEAFF.

The V and J genes are TRBV7-2 and TRBJ1-1; 8 bases match TRBD1. Germline V lookup: CDR1 SGHTA, CDR2 FQGNSA. The CDR3 spans 14 residues. Trimming took 5 bases from V and 10 from J; bases not matched to a gene: 12. CDR3 in DNA: TGTGCCAGCAGCATCACCTGGACAGGGCGTACAGCTTTCTTT. Amino acid sequence: CASSITWTGRTAFF.

This clone has more than one count but fewer than ten. The chain is built from TRBV15 and TRBJ2-2, with D unresolved. Germline CDR1 reads LNHNV; CDR2 reads YYDKDF (reference sequence). Trimming took off 3 bases at V and 2 bases at J, with 7 bases between the two ends. This CDR3 spans 14 amino acids. The CDR3 sequence is CATSSVGNTGELFF. In DNA, the CDR3 is TGTGCCACCAGCAGTGTGGGTAACACCGGGGAGCTGTTTTTT.

The genes are TRBV6-5 and TRBJ1-4; D gene uncertain. V was cut by 4 bases and J by 6 bases, with 12 bases left in between. The CDR3 consists of 14 residues. Germline CDR1 and CDR2: MNHEY and SVGAGI. The CDR3 coding sequence is TGTGCCAGCAGTTGGGAGGTTGATCATGAAAAACTGTTTTTT. This sequence encodes CASSWEVDHEKLFF.

V usage is TRBV19 and J usage is TRBJ1-1; D is undetermined. Trimming took off 5 bases at V and 1 base at J, with 5 bases between the two ends. The CDR3 consists of 12 residues. Looked up from germline, CDR1 is LNHDA and CDR2 is SQIVND (reference sequence). The CDR3 coding sequence is TGTGCCAGTAGTTACGGGAACACTGAAGCTTTCTTT. Translated, it gives CASSYGNTEAFF.

The rearrangement uses TRBV10-3 and TRBJ2-7, with 10 nucleotides matching TRBD2. The CDR3 sequence is 14 residues long. Trimming at V came to 8 bases and at J to 4 bases, leaving 8 bases not matched to a gene. In germline, CDR1 is ENHRY, CDR2 SYGVKD. CDR3 amino acids: CAILASSGSYEQYF. The CDR3 region has the DNA TGTGCCATCCTTGCATCTAGCGGGAGTTACGAGCAGTACTTC.

The V and J genes are TRBV12-3 or TRBV12-4 and TRBJ1-2; a weak D match, TRBD1 (5 bases). V lost 1 base and J 2 bases, leaving 5 bases between the germline ends. This CDR3 is built from 13 residues. The CDR3 DNA is TGTGCCAGCAGTTTAGACAGGAACTATGGCTACACCTTC. It codes for CASSLDRNYGYTF.

Points on this clone: One end of the junction varies from germline; a read error may be responsible. The chain joins TRBV14 to TRBJ1-6, with no clear D. Germline V gene data show CDR1 as SGHDN and CDR2 as FVKESK. This CDR3 spans 13 amino acids. The CDR3: CASSQDYISPLHF. The CDR3 DNA sequence: TGTGCCAGCAGCCAAGATTATATTTCACCCCTCCACTTT.

The genes are TRBV5-6 and TRBJ2-7; possible D gene TRBD2, 7 bases. Germline CDR1 is SGHDT and CDR2 is YYEEEE. Trimming took off 4 bases at V and 5 bases at J, with 16 bases between the two ends. There are 14 residues in the CDR3. CDR3 region: CASSRSGGADEQYF. CDR3 nucleotide sequence: TGTGCCAGCAGCCGAAGTGGGGGGGCGGACGAGCAGTACTTC.

V usage is TRBV9 and J usage is TRBJ2-4; TRBD2 aligns across 15 bases. The V gene's germline CDR1 is SGDLS and CDR2 YYNGEE. This CDR3 spans 19 amino acids. J gave up 2 bases and V 4 bases, and 10 bases lay outside the gene matches. Here the CDR3 reads CASSPGLAGGGFSKNIQYF. The CDR3 DNA reads TGTGCCAGCAGCCCCGGACTAGCGGGAGGGGGGTTCTCCAAAAACATTCAGTACTTC.

V gene TRBV9 combines with J gene TRBJ2-1; D is undetermined. Trimming pared 4 bases from V and 2 bases from J, leaving 22 bases between. The germline V gene has CDR1 SGDLS and CDR2 YYNGEE. The CDR3 spans 18 residues. CDR3 nucleotide sequence: TGTGCCAGCAGCCACGGTAAAAGCGAGAGACTTCCCTACAATGAGCAGTTCTTC. Amino acid sequence: CASSHGKSERLPYNEQFF. The whole variable domain, remainder taken from reference TRBV9 and TRBJ2-1, is DSGVTQTPKHLITATGQRVTLRCSPRSGDLSVYWYQQSLDQGLQFLIQYYNGEERAKGNILERFSAQQFPDLHSELNLSSLELGDSALYFCASSHGKSERLPYNEQFFGPGTRLTVL.

The rearrangement links TRBV29-1 to TRBJ2-4; D might be TRBD2 (7 bases). This CDR3 is 19 amino acids long. Per the germline V gene, CDR1 is SQVTM and CDR2 is ANQGSEA. V was cut by 5 bases and J by 3 bases, with 29 bases left in between. CDR3 in amino acids: CSVHRDTNGRPEGKNIQYF. The CDR3 DNA sequence: TGCAGCGTTCACCGGGACACTAACGGGAGGCCCGAGGGCAAAAACATTCAGTACTTC.

The sample holds a few counts of this clone. The chain uses TRBV14 and TRBJ2-5; D gene ambiguous. The CDR3 is 15 amino acids. From germline, CDR1 is SGHDN and CDR2 FVKESK. The ends were cut back, 2 bases at V and 0 bases at J, with 10 bases in the middle. The CDR3 region is CASSQFTVNQETQYF. The CDR3 DNA sequence: TGTGCCAGCAGCCAATTTACAGTGAACCAAGAGACCCAGTACTTC.

The chain is built from TRBV6-2 or TRBV6-3 and TRBJ2-1, with 12 bases identical to TRBD2. Germline lookup yields CDR1 MNHEY and CDR2 SVGEGT. The CDR3 is made up of 17 amino acids. V trimming: 4 bases; J trimming: 2 bases; junction bases outside the gene matches: 6. CDR3 residues: CASSSPTSGRPYNEQFF. CDR3 nucleotides: TGTGCCAGCAGTTCTCCGACTAGCGGGAGACCCTACAATGAGCAGTTCTTC.

This sequence joins TRBV5-1 and TRBJ1-1; tentatively, D is TRBD1 (6 bases). Germline V gives CDR1 SGHRS, CDR2 YFSETQ. The CDR3 runs to 14 residues. V lost 0 bases, J lost 3 bases, and 9 bases lay in between. The CDR3: CASSLVGADTEAFF. In DNA, the CDR3 is TGCGCCAGCAGCTTGGTGGGGGCTGACACTGAAGCTTTCTTT.

This chain links TRBV7-8 with TRBJ2-3; 10 positions match TRBD1. V was clipped by 1 base and J by 7 bases; unmatched bases: 2. Germline V CDR1 and CDR2: SGHVS, FQNEAQ. The CDR3 is 14 amino acids. CDR3 protein: CASSLGQGAYTQYF. The CDR3 nucleotides are TGTGCCAGCAGCTTAGGACAGGGGGCTTATACGCAGTATTTT.

The rearrangement links TRBV2 to TRBJ1-4; maybe TRBD1 (5 bases). Germline-derived CDR1 and CDR2 are SNHLY and FYNNEI. This CDR3 is 13 amino acids long. V was shortened by 11 bases and J by 5 bases, with 15 bases between the two germline ends. The CDR3 spells CASKGLLNEKLFF. CDR3 bases: TGTGCCTCCAAGGGACTCTTAAATGAAAAACTGTTTTTT.

The chain recombines TRBV29-1 with TRBJ1-1; TRBD1 matches 9 bases. The germline V gene encodes CDR1 SQVTM and CDR2 ANQGSEA. V gave up 5 bases and J gave up 4 bases; unmatched junction bases: 5. The CDR3 is 13 residues long. This CDR3 is CSVRWGQGTEAFF. Here the CDR3 DNA reads TGCAGCGTTAGATGGGGACAGGGCACTGAAGCTTTCTTT.

This chain connects TRBV7-9 to TRBJ1-1; D ambiguous. CDR1 and CDR2 (germline): SEHNR, FQNEAQ (reference sequence). The CDR3 is 13 residues long. Trimming took 7 bases from V and 13 from J, leaving 22 bases between them. CDR3 nucleotide sequence: TGTGCCAGCATCCCTAATGAAGGGATTGGGGATTTCTTT. The encoded protein is CASIPNEGIGDFF.

V gene TRBV28 combines with J gene TRBJ1-6; D possibly corresponds to TRBD1 (6 bases). The CDR3 length is 14 residues. Germline V gene lookup returns CDR1 MDHEN and CDR2 SYDVKM. Trimming took off 10 bases at V and 11 bases at J, with 21 bases between the two ends. The chain's CDR3 is CATSSPGRQAPLHF. The CDR3 bases are TGTGCCACCTCCTCCCCGGGTCGACAGGCACCCCTCCACTTT.

The chain joins TRBV9 to TRBJ1-1; the match to TRBD1 covers 8 bases. Trimming cost V 1 base and J 2 bases; bases outside gene matches: 4. The germline CDR1 and CDR2 sequences are SGDLS and YYNGEE. CDR3 length: 15 amino acids. The CDR3 bases are TGTGCCAGCAGCGTATATGGGACAGGCAACACTGAAGCTTTCTTT. As protein: CASSVYGTGNTEAFF.

The chain recombines TRBV29-1 with TRBJ1-1; 9 bases map to TRBD1. The CDR3 covers 13 residues. Germline loops: CDR1 SQVTM, CDR2 ANQGSEA. Losses at the gene ends were 5 bases for V and 1 base for J; bases not matched to a gene: 2. The CDR3 coding sequence is TGCAGCGTTCCGACAGGGGGGAACACTGAAGCTTTCTTT. It encodes CSVPTGGNTEAFF. The full variable domain, rest sourced from reference TRBV29-1 and TRBJ1-1, is SAVISQKPSRDICQRGTSLTIQCQVDSQVTMMFWYRQQPGQSLTLIATANQGSEATYESGFVIDKFPISRPNLTFSTLTVSNMSPEDSSIYLCSVPTGGNTEAFFGQGTRLTVV.

The chain employs TRBV19 and TRBJ1-1, with D perhaps TRBD1 (6 bases). Germline assignment: CDR1 LNHDA and CDR2 SQIVND (reference sequence). Trimming took off 3 bases at V and 4 bases at J, with 12 bases between the two ends. This CDR3 region has 14 residues. The CDR3 here is CASSIGGPGTEAFF. Written as DNA, the CDR3 is TGTGCCAGTAGTATCGGGGGGCCGGGCACTGAAGCTTTCTTT.

The gene calls are TRBV2 and TRBJ1-2; D unclear. V was trimmed by 1 base and J by 6 bases, leaving 9 bases between them. The CDR3 totals 13 residues. Germline values: CDR1 SNHLY, CDR2 FYNNEI. The CDR3 region has the DNA TGTGCCAGCAGTGAAGGCAGGAATGATGGCTACACCTTC. The encoded protein is CASSEGRNDGYTF. Full variable domain (remainder filled in from reference TRBV2 and TRBJ1-2): EPEVTQTPSHQVTQMGQEVILRCVPISNHLYFYWYRQILGQKVEFLVSFYNNEISEKSEIFDDQFSVERPDGSNFTLKIRSTKLEDSAMYFCASSEGRNDGYTFGSGTRLTVV.

V gene TRBV18 combines with J gene TRBJ1-1; 9 positions match TRBD1. J gave up 1 base and V 6 bases, and 3 bases lay outside the gene matches. This CDR3 comprises 14 residues. In germline, CDR1 is KGHSH, CDR2 LQKENI. CDR3 bases: TGTGCCAGCTCGCTGGGACAGGGGAACACTGAAGCTTTCTTT. This encodes CASSLGQGNTEAFF.

The V call is TRBV6-5, the J call TRBJ1-1; weak D call: TRBD1 (5 bases). The CDR3 sequence is 15 residues long. Germline CDR1 MNHEY, CDR2 SVGAGI. Trimming took off 2 bases at V and 0 bases at J, with 10 bases between the two ends. CDR3 bases: TGTGCCAGCAGTTACGCGGGGGATATGAACACTGAAGCTTTCTTT. Translated, it gives CASSYAGDMNTEAFF.

The gene calls are TRBV28 and TRBJ2-2; possibly TRBD1 for D (6 bases). Germline CDR1 is MDHEN and CDR2 is SYDVKM. This CDR3 contains 16 residues. The V end lost 4 bases, the J end lost 4 bases, and 16 bases lay between the germline ends. This CDR3 reads CASSSGTLRGTGELFF. CDR3 DNA: TGTGCCAGCAGTTCCGGGACACTTCGAGGCACCGGGGAGCTGTTTTTT.